This TCR beta chain was observed in a study of glioma-infiltrating T cells after dendritic cell vaccination. Produced via immunoSEQ multiplex PCR; TCRdb's table is partial and in-frame only. The sample lists approximately 46,000 clones; approximately 89% were seen once. V dropped 7 bases and J dropped 6 bases, with 18 bases sitting between them. The CDR3 contains 14 residues. In germline, CDR1 is SNHLY, CDR2 FYNNEI. General study findings and limits: Higher TCR clonality did not directly relate to longer survival.

The time point was: after dendritic cell vaccination, including at tumor progression/relapse. Note on this clone: Its antigen is currently unknown.

The chain employs TRBV2 and TRBJ1-1; tentative D call: TRBD1 (6 bases). This TCR came from a human donor with glioblastoma. Sequenced here: blood, sampled after dendritic cell vaccination. In DNA, the CDR3 is TGTGCCAGCATCCGCCGAGGGACAACGCCTGAAGCTTTCTTT. Its protein is CASIRRGTTPEAFF.